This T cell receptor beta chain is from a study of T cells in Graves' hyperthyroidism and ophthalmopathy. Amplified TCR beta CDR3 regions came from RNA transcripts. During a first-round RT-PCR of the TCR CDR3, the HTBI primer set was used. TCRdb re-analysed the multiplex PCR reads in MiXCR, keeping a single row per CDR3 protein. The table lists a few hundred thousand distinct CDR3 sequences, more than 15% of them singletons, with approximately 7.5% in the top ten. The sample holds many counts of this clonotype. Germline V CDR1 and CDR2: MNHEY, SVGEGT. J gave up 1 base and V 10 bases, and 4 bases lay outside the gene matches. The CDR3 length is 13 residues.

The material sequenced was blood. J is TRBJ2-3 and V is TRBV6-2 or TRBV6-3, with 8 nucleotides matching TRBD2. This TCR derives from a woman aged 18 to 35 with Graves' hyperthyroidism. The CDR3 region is CAIGGAGTDTQYF. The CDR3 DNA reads TGTGCCATCGGGGGGGCCGGCACAGATACGCAGTATTTT.